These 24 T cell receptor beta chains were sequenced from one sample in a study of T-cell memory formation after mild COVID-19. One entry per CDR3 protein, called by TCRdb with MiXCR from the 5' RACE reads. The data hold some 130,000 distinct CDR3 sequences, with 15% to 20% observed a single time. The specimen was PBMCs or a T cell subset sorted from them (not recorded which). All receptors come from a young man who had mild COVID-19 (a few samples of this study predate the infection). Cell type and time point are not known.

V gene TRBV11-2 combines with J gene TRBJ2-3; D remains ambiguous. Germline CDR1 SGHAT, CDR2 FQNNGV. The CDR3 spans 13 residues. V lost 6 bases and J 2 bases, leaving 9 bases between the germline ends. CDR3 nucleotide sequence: TGTGCCAGCAGTTGGGCCGTCACAGATACGCAGTATTTT. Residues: CASSWAVTDTQYF.

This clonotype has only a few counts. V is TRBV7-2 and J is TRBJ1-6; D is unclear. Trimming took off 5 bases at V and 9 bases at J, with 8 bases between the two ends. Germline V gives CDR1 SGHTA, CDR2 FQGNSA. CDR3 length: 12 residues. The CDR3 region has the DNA TGTGCCAGCAGCCCCCCGGTTTCACCCCTCCACTTT. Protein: CASSPPVSPLHF.

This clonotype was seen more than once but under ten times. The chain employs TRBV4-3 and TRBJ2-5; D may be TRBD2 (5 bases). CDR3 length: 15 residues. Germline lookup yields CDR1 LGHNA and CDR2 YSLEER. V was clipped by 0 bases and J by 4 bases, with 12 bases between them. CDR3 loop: CASSQDFGVRETQYF. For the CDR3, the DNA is TGCGCCAGCAGCCAAGATTTCGGGGTACGAGAGACCCAGTACTTC.

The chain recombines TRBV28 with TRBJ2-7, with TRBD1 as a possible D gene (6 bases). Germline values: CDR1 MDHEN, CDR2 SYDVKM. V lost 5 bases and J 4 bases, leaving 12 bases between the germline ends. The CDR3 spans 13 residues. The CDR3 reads CASSIPGVYEQYV. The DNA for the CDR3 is TGTGCCAGCAGTATACCAGGGGTATACGAGCAGTACGTC.

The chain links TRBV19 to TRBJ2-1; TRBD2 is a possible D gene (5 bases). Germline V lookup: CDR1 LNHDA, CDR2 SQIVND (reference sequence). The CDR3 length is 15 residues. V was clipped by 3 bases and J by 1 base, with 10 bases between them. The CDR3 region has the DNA TGTGCCAGTAGTATGTCGGGATTTTCCTACAATGAGCAGTTCTTC. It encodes CASSMSGFSYNEQFF.

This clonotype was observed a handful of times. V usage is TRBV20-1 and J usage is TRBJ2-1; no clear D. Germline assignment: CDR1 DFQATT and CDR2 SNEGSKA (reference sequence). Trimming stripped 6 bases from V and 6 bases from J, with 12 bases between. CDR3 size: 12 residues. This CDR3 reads CSADRWLNEQFF. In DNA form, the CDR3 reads TGCAGTGCGGACCGATGGCTCAATGAGCAGTTCTTC.

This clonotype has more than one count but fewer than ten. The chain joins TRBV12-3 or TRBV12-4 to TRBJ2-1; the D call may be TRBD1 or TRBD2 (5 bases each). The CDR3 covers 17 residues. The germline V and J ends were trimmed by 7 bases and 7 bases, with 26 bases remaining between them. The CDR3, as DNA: TGTGCCAGCACCTACGGGGCAGGGCGGTTTAGTGGGAATGAGCAGTTCTTC. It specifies CASTYGAGRFSGNEQFF.

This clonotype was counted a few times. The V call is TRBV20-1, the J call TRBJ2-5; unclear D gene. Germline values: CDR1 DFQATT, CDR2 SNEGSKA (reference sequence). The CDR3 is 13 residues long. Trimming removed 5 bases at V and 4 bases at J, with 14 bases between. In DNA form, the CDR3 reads TGCAGTGCTCCCGCGCGGTTACTAGAGACCCAGTACTTC. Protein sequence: CSAPARLLETQYF.

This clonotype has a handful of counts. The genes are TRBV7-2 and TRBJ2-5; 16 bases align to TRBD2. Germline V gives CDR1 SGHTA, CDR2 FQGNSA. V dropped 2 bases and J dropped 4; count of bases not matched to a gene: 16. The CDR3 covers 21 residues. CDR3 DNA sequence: TGTGCCAGCAGCTTAAGAATTCCGGGACTAGCGGGGGGGCTTTGGTCAGAGACCCAGTACTTC. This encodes CASSLRIPGLAGGLWSETQYF.

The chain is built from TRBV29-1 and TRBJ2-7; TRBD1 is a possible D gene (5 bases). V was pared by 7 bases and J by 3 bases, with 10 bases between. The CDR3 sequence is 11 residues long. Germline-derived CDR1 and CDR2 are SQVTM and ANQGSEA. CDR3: CSGGQDYEQYF. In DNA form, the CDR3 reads TGCAGCGGGGGCCAGGACTACGAGCAGTACTTC.

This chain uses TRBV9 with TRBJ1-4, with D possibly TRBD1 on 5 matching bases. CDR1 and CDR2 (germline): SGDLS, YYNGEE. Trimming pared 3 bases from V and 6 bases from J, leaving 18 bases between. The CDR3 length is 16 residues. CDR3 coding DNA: TGTGCCAGCAGCGCCCGATTGGGGTTAGGGGATGAAAAACTGTTTTTT. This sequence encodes CASSARLGLGDEKLFF.

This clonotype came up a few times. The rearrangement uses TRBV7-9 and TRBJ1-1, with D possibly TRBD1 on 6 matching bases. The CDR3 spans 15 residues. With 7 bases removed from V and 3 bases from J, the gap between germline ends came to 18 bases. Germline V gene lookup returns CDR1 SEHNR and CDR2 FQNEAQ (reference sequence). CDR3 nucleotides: TGTGCCAGCACGAGAGGGGGGCAGGGATACACTGAAGCTTTCTTT. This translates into CASTRGGQGYTEAFF. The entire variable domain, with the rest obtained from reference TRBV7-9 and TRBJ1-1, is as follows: DTGVSQNPRHKITKRGQNVTFRCDPISEHNRLYWYRQTLGQGPEFLTYFQNEAQLEKSRLLSDRFSAERPKGSFSTLEIQRTEQGDSAMYLCASTRGGQGYTEAFFGQGTRLTVV.

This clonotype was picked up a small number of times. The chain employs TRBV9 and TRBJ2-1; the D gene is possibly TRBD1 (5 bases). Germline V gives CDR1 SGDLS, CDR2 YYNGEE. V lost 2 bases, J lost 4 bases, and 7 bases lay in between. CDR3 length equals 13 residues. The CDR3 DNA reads TGTGCCAGCAGCGTGGCAGGGTACAATGAGCAGTTCTTC. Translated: CASSVAGYNEQFF.

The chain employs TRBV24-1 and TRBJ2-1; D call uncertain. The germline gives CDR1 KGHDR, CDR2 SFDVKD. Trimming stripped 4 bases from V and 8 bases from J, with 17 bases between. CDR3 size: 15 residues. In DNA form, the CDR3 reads TGTGCCACCAGTGACCTCGGGCAGATAAGCGATGAGCAGTTCTTC. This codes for CATSDLGQISDEQFF.

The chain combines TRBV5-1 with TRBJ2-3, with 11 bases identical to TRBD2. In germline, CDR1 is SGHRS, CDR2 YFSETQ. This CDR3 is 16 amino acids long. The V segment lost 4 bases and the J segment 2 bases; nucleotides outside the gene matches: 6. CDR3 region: CASSIPSGGNTDTQYF. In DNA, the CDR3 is TGCGCCAGCAGCATACCTAGCGGGGGGAACACAGATACGCAGTATTTT.

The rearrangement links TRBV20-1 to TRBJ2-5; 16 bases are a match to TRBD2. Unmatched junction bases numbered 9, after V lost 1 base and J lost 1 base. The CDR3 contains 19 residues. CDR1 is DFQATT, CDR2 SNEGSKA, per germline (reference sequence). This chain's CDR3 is CSARARRGLAGGVQETQYF. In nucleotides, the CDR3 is TGCAGTGCTAGAGCCCGACGGGGACTAGCGGGGGGGGTCCAAGAGACCCAGTACTTC.

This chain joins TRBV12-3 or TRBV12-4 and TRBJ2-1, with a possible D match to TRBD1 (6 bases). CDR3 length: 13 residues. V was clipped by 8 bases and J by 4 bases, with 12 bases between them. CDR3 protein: CASSGAWYNEQFF. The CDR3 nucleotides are TGTGCCAGCTCAGGGGCCTGGTACAATGAGCAGTTCTTC.

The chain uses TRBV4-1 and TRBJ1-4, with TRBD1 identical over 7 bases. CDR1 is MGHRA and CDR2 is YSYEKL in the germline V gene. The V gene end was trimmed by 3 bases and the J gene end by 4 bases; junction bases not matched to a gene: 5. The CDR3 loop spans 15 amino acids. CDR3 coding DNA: TGCGCCAGCAGCCAGAGGGGACAGATTAATGAAAAACTGTTTTTT. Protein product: CASSQRGQINEKLFF.

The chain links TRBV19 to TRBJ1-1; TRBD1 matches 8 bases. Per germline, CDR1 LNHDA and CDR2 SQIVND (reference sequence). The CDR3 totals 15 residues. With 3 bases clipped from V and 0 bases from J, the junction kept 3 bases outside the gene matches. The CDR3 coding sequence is TGTGCCAGTAGTATCACAGGGGGAGTGAACACTGAAGCTTTCTTT. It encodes CASSITGGVNTEAFF.

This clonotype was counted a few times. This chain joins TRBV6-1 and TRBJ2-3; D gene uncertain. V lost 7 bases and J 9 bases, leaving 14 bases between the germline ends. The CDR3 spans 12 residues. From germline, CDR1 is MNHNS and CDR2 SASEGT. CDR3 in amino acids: CASIAAARTQYF. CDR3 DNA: TGTGCCAGCATTGCGGCGGCCCGGACGCAGTATTTT.

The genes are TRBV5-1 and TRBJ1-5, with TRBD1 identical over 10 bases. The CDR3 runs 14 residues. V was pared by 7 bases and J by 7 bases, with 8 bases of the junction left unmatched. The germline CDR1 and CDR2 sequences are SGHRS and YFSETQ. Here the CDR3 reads CASGLTGGDQPQHF. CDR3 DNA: TGCGCCAGCGGATTGACAGGGGGCGACCAGCCCCAGCATTTT.

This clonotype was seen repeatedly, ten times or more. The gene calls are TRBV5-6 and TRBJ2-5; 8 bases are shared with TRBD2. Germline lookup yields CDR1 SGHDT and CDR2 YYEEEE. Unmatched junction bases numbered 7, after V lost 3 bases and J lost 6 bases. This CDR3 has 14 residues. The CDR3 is CASSSSGGGKTQYF. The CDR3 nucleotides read TGTGCCAGCAGCTCCTCGGGCGGGGGGAAGACCCAGTACTTC.

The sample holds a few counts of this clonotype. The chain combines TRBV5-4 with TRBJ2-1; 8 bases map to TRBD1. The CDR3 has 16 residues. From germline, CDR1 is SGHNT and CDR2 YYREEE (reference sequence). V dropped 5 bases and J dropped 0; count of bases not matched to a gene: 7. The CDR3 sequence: CASRKTGTGSYNEQFF. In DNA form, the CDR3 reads TGTGCCAGCAGAAAGACGGGGACAGGCTCCTACAATGAGCAGTTCTTC.

The CDR3 loop is CASSSQGNIQYF. The DNA for the CDR3 is TGTGCCAGCAGTTCCCAGGGGAACATTCAGTACTTC. The chain couples TRBV27 to TRBJ2-4, with D possibly being TRBD1 (6 bases). V lost 4 bases, J lost 7 bases, and 8 bases lay in between. This CDR3 comprises 12 residues. The V gene's germline CDR1 is MNHEY and CDR2 SMNVEV (reference sequence).